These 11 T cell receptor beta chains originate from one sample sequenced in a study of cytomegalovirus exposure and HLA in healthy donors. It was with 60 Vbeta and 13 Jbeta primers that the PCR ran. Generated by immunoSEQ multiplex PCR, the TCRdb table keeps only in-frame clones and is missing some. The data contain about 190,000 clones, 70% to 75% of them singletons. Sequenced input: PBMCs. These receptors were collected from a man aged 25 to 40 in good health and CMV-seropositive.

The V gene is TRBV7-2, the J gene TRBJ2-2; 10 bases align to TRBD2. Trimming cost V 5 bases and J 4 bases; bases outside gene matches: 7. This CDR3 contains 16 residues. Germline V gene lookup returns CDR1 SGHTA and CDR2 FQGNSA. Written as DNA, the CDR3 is TGTGCCAGCAGCCATACTAGCGGGGCCCGCACCGGGGAGCTGTTTTTT. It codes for CASSHTSGARTGELFF.

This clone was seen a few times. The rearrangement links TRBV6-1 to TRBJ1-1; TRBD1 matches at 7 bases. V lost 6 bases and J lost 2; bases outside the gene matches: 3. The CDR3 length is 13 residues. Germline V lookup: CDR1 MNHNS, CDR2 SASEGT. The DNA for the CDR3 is TGTGCCAGCAGCAACAGGGGAAACACTGAAGCTTTCTTT. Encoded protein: CASSNRGNTEAFF.

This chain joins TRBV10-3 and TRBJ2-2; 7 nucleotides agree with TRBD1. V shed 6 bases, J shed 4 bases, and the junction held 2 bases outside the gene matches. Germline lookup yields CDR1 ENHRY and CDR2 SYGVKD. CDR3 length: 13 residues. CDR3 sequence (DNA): TGTGCCATCAGGGGGGACAGCACCGGGGAGCTGTTTTTT. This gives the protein CAIRGDSTGELFF.

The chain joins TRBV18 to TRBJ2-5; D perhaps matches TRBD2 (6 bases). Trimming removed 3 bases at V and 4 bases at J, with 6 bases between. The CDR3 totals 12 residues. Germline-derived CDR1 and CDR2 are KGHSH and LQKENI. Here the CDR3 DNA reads TGTGCCAGCTCACCGGGACTAGAGACCCAGTACTTC. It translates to CASSPGLETQYF.

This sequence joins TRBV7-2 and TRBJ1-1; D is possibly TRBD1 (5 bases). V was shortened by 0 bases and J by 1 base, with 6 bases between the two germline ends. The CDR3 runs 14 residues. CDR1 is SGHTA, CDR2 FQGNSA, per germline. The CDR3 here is CASSLATGNTEAFF. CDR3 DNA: TGTGCCAGCAGCTTAGCCACAGGGAACACTGAAGCTTTCTTT.

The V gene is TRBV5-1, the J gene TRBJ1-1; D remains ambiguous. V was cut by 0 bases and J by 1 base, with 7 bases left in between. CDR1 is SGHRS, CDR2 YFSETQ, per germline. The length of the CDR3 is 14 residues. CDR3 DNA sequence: TGCGCCAGCAGCTTGGGCGGGCCGAACACTGAAGCTTTCTTT. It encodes CASSLGGPNTEAFF.

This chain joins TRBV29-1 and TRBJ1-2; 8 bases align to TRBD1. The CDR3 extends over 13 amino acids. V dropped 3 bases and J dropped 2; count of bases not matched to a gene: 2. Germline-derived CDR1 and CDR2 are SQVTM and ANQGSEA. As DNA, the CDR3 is TGCAGCGTTGAGGGACAGGCCAACTATGGCTACACCTTC. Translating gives CSVEGQANYGYTF.

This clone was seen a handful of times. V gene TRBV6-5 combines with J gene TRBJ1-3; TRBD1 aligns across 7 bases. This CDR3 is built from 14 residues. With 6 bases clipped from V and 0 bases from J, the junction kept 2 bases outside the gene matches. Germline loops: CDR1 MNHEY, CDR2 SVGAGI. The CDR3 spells CASSRDSSGNTIYF. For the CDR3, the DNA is TGTGCCAGCAGCCGGGACAGCTCTGGAAACACCATATATTTT.

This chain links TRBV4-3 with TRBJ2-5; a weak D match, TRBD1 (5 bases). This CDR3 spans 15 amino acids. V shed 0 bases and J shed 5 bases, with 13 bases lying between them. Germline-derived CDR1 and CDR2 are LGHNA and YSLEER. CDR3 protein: CASSQDRGQWETQYF. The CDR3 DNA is TGCGCCAGCAGCCAAGATAGGGGCCAGTGGGAGACCCAGTACTTC.

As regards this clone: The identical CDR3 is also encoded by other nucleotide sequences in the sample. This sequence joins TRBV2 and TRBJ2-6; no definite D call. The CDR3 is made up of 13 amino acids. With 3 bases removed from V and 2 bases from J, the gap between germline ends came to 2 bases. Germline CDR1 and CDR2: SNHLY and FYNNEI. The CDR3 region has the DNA TGTGCCAGCAGTGACACTGGGGCCAACGTCCTGACTTTC. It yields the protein CASSDTGANVLTF.

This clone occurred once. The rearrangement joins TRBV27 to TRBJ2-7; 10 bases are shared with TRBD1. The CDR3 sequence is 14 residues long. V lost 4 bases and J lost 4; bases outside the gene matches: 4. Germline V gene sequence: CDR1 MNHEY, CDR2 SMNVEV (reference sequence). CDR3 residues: CASSYGTGEYEQYF. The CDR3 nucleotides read TGTGCCAGCAGTTACGGGACAGGGGAATACGAGCAGTACTTC.